This record concerns one T cell receptor (beta chain) sequence. Its antigen remains unidentified. Unique molecular identifiers tagged the TCRbeta library. TCRdb re-called the PCR reads with MiXCR, one entry per CDR3 protein. Of approximately 130,000 distinct CDR3 sequences listed, about 9.9% are singletons. The data derive from a study of T-cell reconstitution after alpha-beta-depleted transplantation in children. The study, taken as a whole, reports: The authors attributed T-cell counts and diversity one year after transplant mostly to newly produced T cells.

The CDR3 extends over 13 amino acids. CDR1 and CDR2 from the germline V gene are KGHDR and SFDVKD. V lost 1 base, J lost 4 bases, and 6 bases lay in between. The input for sequencing was PBMCs, mostly from graft donor cells, taken 180 days after TCRalphabeta/CD19-depleted stem cell transplant. This chain links TRBV24-1 with TRBJ1-2, with a tentative D call TRBD1 (5 bases). The sequence derives from a girl under three years old who had a stem cell transplant for combined immunodeficiency, so the T cells may come from the graft donor. The CDR3 region is CATSDLDSYGYTF. The CDR3 nucleotides read TGTGCCACCAGTGATTTAGACAGCTATGGCTACACCTTC.